This TCR beta chain was recorded in a study of blood T cell repertoires in COVID-19. Study at large: COVID-19 samples from acute and convalescent phases originated in the United States, Italy and Spain. PBMCs, B-cell-depleted T cells, or T cells were the source of the cDNA or gDNA that made up the material.

J lost 6 bases, V lost 6 bases, and 6 bases had no gene match. CDR3 length: 14 amino acids. Germline CDR1 reads MNHEY; CDR2 reads SMNVEV (reference sequence). Per the original methods: Nucleated cell counts were estimated from reference gene primer amplification. Profiled with immunoSEQ multiplex PCR; TCRdb holds only in-frame clones, not every one. V, J and clone size are taken as reported in that table, and D and trimming were inferred from the DNA itself. The sample shows about 150,000 clones, 87% of them seen only once. What was sequenced was peripheral blood. V usage is TRBV27 and J usage is TRBJ1-4; 8 bases agree with TRBD1. This TCR derives from a human donor in a cohort sampled during active COVID-19. CDR3 residues: CASRPGQAHEKLFF. The DNA for the CDR3 is TGTGCCAGCAGGCCGGGACAGGCGCATGAAAAACTGTTTTTT.